These 11 T cell receptor beta chains came from one sample sequenced in a study of cytomegalovirus exposure and HLA in healthy donors. 13 Jbeta primers and 60 Vbeta primers were used for the PCR. Measured with immunoSEQ multiplex PCR; TCRdb has only the in-frame clones, and not every one. The sample totals some 47,000 clones. Sequenced sample: PBMCs. The receptors were gathered from a woman in her forties in good health and CMV-seronegative.

This rearrangement joins TRBV4-1 to TRBJ2-7; 12 bases map to TRBD2. Germline CDR1 is MGHRA and CDR2 is YSYEKL. With 3 bases clipped from V and 6 bases from J, the junction kept 15 bases outside the gene matches. CDR3 length: 18 residues. The CDR3 nucleotides are TGCGCCAGCAGCCACGTGGGGCTAGCGGGAGGGCCGGGGCGCGAGCAGTACTTC. Its protein product is CASSHVGLAGGPGREQYF.

V usage is TRBV4-2 and J usage is TRBJ2-3; 12 bases are a match to TRBD2. Germline CDR1 is LGHNA and CDR2 is YNFKEQ. J was trimmed by 0 bases and V by 4 bases; bases with no gene match: 2. The CDR3 runs to 16 residues. CDR3 protein: CASSLTSGGSTDTQYF. CDR3 bases: TGTGCCAGCAGCCTTACTAGCGGGGGGAGCACAGATACGCAGTATTTT.

The rearrangement joins TRBV5-1 to TRBJ2-2; no definite D call. Trimming stripped 0 bases from V and 4 bases from J, with 10 bases between. CDR1 and CDR2 (germline): SGHRS, YFSETQ. The CDR3 sequence is 15 residues long. The CDR3 DNA reads as TGCGCCAGCAGCTTGGAACTTGCGAGCACCGGGGAGCTGTTTTTT. Amino acid sequence: CASSLELASTGELFF.

The chain carries TRBV7-9 and TRBJ2-5; the match to TRBD1 covers 10 bases. The CDR3 spans 17 residues. CDR1 and CDR2 from the germline V gene are SEHNR and FQNEAQ (reference sequence). The V segment lost 2 bases and the J segment 4 bases; nucleotides outside the gene matches: 10. Written as DNA, the CDR3 is TGTGCCAGCAGCTTAAAAGGAGGACAGGGGGTCGGAGAGACCCAGTACTTC. This gives the protein CASSLKGGQGVGETQYF.

This rearrangement joins TRBV7-9 to TRBJ2-3; 9 bases fit TRBD2. The CDR3 length is 15 residues. J was trimmed by 4 bases and V by 5 bases; bases with no gene match: 7. Germline V CDR1 and CDR2: SEHNR, FQNEAQ (reference sequence). CDR3 in amino acids: CASSRPGGGADTQYF. CDR3 bases: TGTGCCAGCAGCAGACCTGGCGGGGGGGCAGATACGCAGTATTTT.

V usage is TRBV5-1 and J usage is TRBJ2-3; no clear D gene. Trimming stripped 5 bases from V and 0 bases from J, with 10 bases between. The CDR3 extends over 14 amino acids. CDR1 is SGHRS, CDR2 YFSETQ, per germline. The chain's CDR3 is CASRGQTSTDTQYF. The DNA for the CDR3 is TGCGCCAGCAGAGGCCAGACTAGCACAGATACGCAGTATTTT.

The rearrangement links TRBV11-3 to TRBJ2-1; D is undetermined. The CDR3 is made up of 13 amino acids. Germline V gives CDR1 SGHNT, CDR2 YENEEA. V lost 2 bases, J lost 9 bases, and 11 bases lay in between. The CDR3 is CASSLIPSGEQFF. CDR3 nucleotides: TGTGCCAGCAGCTTAATTCCCTCGGGTGAGCAGTTCTTC.

The chain is built from TRBV7-9 and TRBJ2-5; TRBD2 is a possible D gene (6 bases). Per the germline V gene, CDR1 is SEHNR and CDR2 is FQNEAQ (reference sequence). V shed 0 bases and J shed 7 bases, with 6 bases lying between them. This CDR3 has 12 amino acids. The chain's CDR3 is CASSLAEGTQYF. DNA of the CDR3: TGTGCCAGCAGCTTAGCGGAGGGGACCCAGTACTTC.

The chain is built from TRBV7-6 and TRBJ2-1; 7 bases match TRBD2. This CDR3 is 17 amino acids long. Germline V gene sequence: CDR1 SGHVS, CDR2 FNYEAQ. With 5 bases clipped from V and 3 bases from J, the junction kept 13 bases outside the gene matches. CDR3 DNA sequence: TGTGCCAGCAGCGTAGTCACTAGCGCCGAGATCTACAATGAGCAGTTCTTC. Protein: CASSVVTSAEIYNEQFF.

The chain is built from TRBV6-5 and TRBJ1-1; D ambiguous. Trimming cost V 6 bases and J 1 base, with 9 bases left between them. This CDR3 has 13 amino acids. The germline gives CDR1 MNHEY, CDR2 SVGAGI. DNA for the CDR3: TGTGCCAGCAGGCACTCAAGGAACACTGAAGCTTTCTTT. As protein: CASRHSRNTEAFF.

The chain has TRBV5-1 and TRBJ2-3, with TRBD2 matching 9 bases. The germline gives CDR1 SGHRS, CDR2 YFSETQ. V lost 5 bases to trimming and J lost 1 base; unmatched junction nucleotides: 5. The CDR3 runs 15 residues. The CDR3 DNA follows: TGCGCCAGCAGTATCCAGCGGGGGGGCACAGATACGCAGTATTTT. This encodes CASSIQRGGTDTQYF.